This entry lists 7 T cell receptor beta chains sequenced from one sample in a study of T cells in Graves' hyperthyroidism and ophthalmopathy (dated 2019 in TCRdb). Receptor amplification or capture employed multiplex PCR. TCRdb records Illumina HiSeq 2000 as the sequencer. The TCR beta CDR3 regions were amplified from RNA transcripts. The TCR CDR3 was subjected to a first round of RT-PCR using the HTBI primer set and the Qiagen OneStep RT-PCR kit. Using fastp trimming at Q25 and MiXCR clonotype assembly, TCRdb reanalyzed the public sequencing data and kept in-frame beta chains. Every entry covers one CDR3 protein and lists the most common genes and DNA from its rows. The sample data list some 500,000 distinct CDR3 sequences, and approximately 16% of these were observed just once. The top ten hold 29% of the sample. The specimen sequenced was blood. The receptors were gathered from a woman aged 25-40 years with Graves' ophthalmopathy.

The chain employs TRBV5-1 and TRBJ2-5; 7 nucleotides align to TRBD2. V lost 2 bases to trimming and J lost 5 bases; unmatched junction nucleotides: 21. Germline values: CDR1 SGHRS, CDR2 YFSETQ. The CDR3 sequence is 19 residues long. This chain's CDR3 is CASSFGRLPTQQAVETQYF. CDR3 in DNA: TGCGCCAGCAGCTTCGGGAGGCTACCAACTCAGCAGGCGGTGGAGACCCAGTACTTC.

This clonotype has a count of ten or more. The chain has TRBV7-2 and TRBJ2-1; 8 nucleotides line up with TRBD2. The CDR3 has 15 amino acids. V was pared by 4 bases and J by 10 bases, with 12 bases of the junction left unmatched. The germline V gene encodes CDR1 SGHTA and CDR2 FQGNSA. CDR3 coding DNA: TGTGCCAGCAGCTCAAGCGGGAGTGGGGCATTGGAGCAGTTCTTC. Translating it yields CASSSSGSGALEQFF. The complete variable domain, with remaining parts taken from reference TRBV7-2 and TRBJ2-1, reads GAGVSQSPSNKVTEKGKDVELRCDPISGHTALYWYRQSLGQGLEFLIYFQGNSAPDKSGLPSDRFSAERTGGSVSTLTIQRTQQEDSAVYLCASSSSGSGALEQFFGPGTRLTVL.

This clonotype was recorded at least ten times. This chain links TRBV11-2 with TRBJ2-5; D possibly uses TRBD1 or TRBD2 (5 bases each). The germline gives CDR1 SGHAT, CDR2 FQNNGV. The ends were cut back, 6 bases at V and 2 bases at J, with 13 bases in the middle. The CDR3 consists of 14 residues. In DNA, the CDR3 is TGTGCCAGCAGTTTGAGGGGAATTCAAGAGACCCAGTACTTC. Residues: CASSLRGIQETQYF.

This clonotype has at least ten counts. The chain recombines TRBV7-2 with TRBJ2-1; 14 nucleotides line up with TRBD2. CDR1 and CDR2 from the germline V gene are SGHTA and FQGNSA. After removal of 5 bases from V and 9 bases from J, the junction contained 9 bases not matched to a gene. The CDR3 runs 16 residues. The CDR3 spells CASSQMTSGRAGEQFF. Written as DNA, the CDR3 is TGTGCCAGCAGCCAGATGACTAGCGGGAGGGCCGGTGAGCAGTTCTTC.

Ten or more counts support this clonotype. The chain combines TRBV7-2 with TRBJ2-3; 7 bases align to TRBD1. Losses at the gene ends were 2 bases for V and 4 bases for J; bases not matched to a gene: 12. Germline V gives CDR1 SGHTA, CDR2 FQGNSA. The CDR3 spans 17 residues. This CDR3 is CASSLRPLAGGPDTQYF. CDR3 sequence (DNA): TGTGCCAGCAGCTTAAGGCCCCTCGCAGGGGGACCAGATACGCAGTATTTT.

The table lists this clonotype with many counts. J is TRBJ1-1 and V is TRBV30; tentative D call: TRBD1 (6 bases). CDR1 is GTSNPN and CDR2 is SVGIG in the germline V gene (reference sequence). The ends were cut back, 5 bases at V and 6 bases at J, with 19 bases in the middle. The CDR3 runs to 14 residues. CDR3 sequence reads: CAWVGVVGGPEAFF. CDR3 DNA: TGTGCCTGGGTCGGCGTAGTGGGGGGCCCTGAAGCTTTCTTT.

This clonotype was found many times. The rearrangement links TRBV4-1 to TRBJ2-3; 7 nucleotides line up with TRBD1. Losses at the gene ends were 6 bases for V and 5 bases for J; bases not matched to a gene: 11. The CDR3 runs 15 residues. CDR1 and CDR2 (germline): MGHRA, YSYEKL. CDR3 residues: CASREDRANGDTQYF. The DNA for the CDR3 is TGCGCCAGCAGAGAAGACAGGGCGAATGGAGATACGCAGTATTTT.